This TCR beta chain is drawn from a study of blood T cell repertoires in COVID-19 (dated by TCRdb to the early 2020s). About the investigation overall: ImmuneRACE Cohort 3 recovered participants were defined by two consecutive negative NP/OP PCR tests, healthcare professional clearance, or symptom resolution. Where available, HLA class I and class II types were obtained from metadata supplied by the sample provider rather than from assay-based typing. The samples were drawn from two sources: the first 160 participants of the ongoing ImmuneRACE study, and 1,000 to 1,500 subjects contributed by 6 global collaborators. Collaborator samples came from the United States, Italy and Spain and covered acute and convalescent phases of COVID-19. A de-identified subject ID, COVID-19 status, age in years and sex were almost always included in the sample metadata. The repertoires were released in a freely available public database meant as a resource for research on the immune response to SARS-CoV-2. The material from the prospective study consisted of cDNA or gDNA derived from T cells, B-cell-depleted T cells, or PBMCs. Deeply sampled blood TCRbeta repertoires from subjects exposed to, actively infected with, or recovered from COVID-19 were included in the dataset.

Overall study outcomes, separate from this receptor: How much clinical and demographic metadata was included differed by source and by participant, and the metadata was provided uncurated.

Enrolling through a virtual design, the prospective study's participants ranged in age from roughly 18 to 95 years and lived across about two dozen United States geographic areas. In the prospective study, participants were assigned to cohorts based on the clinical history participants reported in a screening survey and a study questionnaire. Each participant in the prospective study had whole blood, serum and a nasopharyngeal or oropharyngeal swab collected by mobile phlebotomists. Participants in the prospective study had the option to provide additional blood draws and questionnaires over an approximately two-month period. Prospective study blood samples were shipped either frozen or at room temperature before DNA extraction. From a lookup of the germline V gene, CDR1 and CDR2 are SGDLS and YYNGEE. From its cysteine to its phenylalanine, the CDR3 spans 14 amino acids. Here the CDR3 DNA is all that survives: 42 bases in frame from base 1. Trimming leaves V shorter by 4 bases and J shorter by 6 bases, with the junction holding 10 bases beyond the gene matches.

About this clone: The clone's antigen remains unknown. No quality values exist for individual bases; no much larger clone is one base distant.

The immunoSEQ Assay, a bias-controlled multiplex PCR, was used to amplify TCRbeta CDR3 regions from genomic DNA. The study's own analysis went as follows. Within the assay, amplification of reference gene primers was used to estimate how many nucleated cells each sample contained. To quantify the absolute abundance of each unique TCRbeta CDR3 rearrangement, sequence reads were collapsed and filtered. Productive Simpson clonality was computed per sample as the square root of Simpson's diversity index over productive rearrangements. Not all clones reach the TCRdb copy of this immuneACCESS table, which keeps in-frame sequences only. Checked studies attribute under half of the gap to unresolved V genes and leave the rest unexplained. The V and J calls and the clone size are those of that table, but D and trimming were determined from the DNA. For this sample the table gives about 360,000 clones, of which approximately 87% were detected only once. In total, the top ten clones hold around 2% of the sample.

Sequencing was carried out using PBMCs or T cells enriched from blood (not recorded which). The V and J segments used are TRBV9 and TRBJ2-7; 7 junctional bases match TRBD1. The TCR comes from a man in his forties in a cohort exposed to, infected with or recovered from COVID-19 (not recorded which). The DNA sequence is as follows: TGTGCCAGCAGCACAACGACAGGGATGGGCGAGCAGTACTTC. Its protein is CASSTTTGMGEQYF.